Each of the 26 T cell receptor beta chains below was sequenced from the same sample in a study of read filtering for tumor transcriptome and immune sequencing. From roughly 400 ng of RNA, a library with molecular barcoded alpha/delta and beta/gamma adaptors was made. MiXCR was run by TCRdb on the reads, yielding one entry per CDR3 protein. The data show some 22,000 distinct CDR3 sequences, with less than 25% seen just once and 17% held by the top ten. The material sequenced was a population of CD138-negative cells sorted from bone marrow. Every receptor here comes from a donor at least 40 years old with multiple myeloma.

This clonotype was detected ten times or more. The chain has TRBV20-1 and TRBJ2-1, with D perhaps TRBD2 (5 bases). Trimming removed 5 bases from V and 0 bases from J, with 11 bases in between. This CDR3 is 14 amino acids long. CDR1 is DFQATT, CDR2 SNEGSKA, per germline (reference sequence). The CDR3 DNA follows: TGCAGTGCTGAGACTGGGAGCTCCTACAATGAGCAGTTCTTC. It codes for CSAETGSSYNEQFF.

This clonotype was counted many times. The DNA for the CDR3 is TGTGCCAGCAGTTTGGCGAGCCAAGCTTTCTTT. Its translation: CASSLASQAFF. The gene calls are TRBV28 and TRBJ1-1; D is unclear. The CDR3 is 11 amino acids. Germline V CDR1 and CDR2: MDHEN, SYDVKM. V was shortened by 3 bases and J by 9 bases, with 8 bases between the two germline ends.

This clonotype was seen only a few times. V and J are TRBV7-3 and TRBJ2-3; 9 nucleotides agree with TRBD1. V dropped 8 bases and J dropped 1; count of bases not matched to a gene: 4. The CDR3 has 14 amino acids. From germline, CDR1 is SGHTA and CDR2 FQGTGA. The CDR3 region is CASSRTGGTDTQYF. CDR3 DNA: TGTGCCAGCTCCCGGACAGGGGGCACAGATACGCAGTATTTT. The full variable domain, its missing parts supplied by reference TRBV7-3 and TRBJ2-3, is GAGVSQTPSNKVTEKGKYVELRCDPISGHTALYWYRQSLGQGPEFLIYFQGTGAADDSGLPNDRFFAVRPEGSVSTLKIQRTERGDSAVYLCASSRTGGTDTQYFGPGTRLTVL.

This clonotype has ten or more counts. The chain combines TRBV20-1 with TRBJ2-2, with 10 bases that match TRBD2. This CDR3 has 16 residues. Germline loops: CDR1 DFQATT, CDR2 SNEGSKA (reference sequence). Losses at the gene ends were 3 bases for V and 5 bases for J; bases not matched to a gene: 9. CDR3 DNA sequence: TGCAGTGCTAGGGATCTACTAGCGGGAAATACCGGGGAGCTGTTTTTT. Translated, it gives CSARDLLAGNTGELFF.

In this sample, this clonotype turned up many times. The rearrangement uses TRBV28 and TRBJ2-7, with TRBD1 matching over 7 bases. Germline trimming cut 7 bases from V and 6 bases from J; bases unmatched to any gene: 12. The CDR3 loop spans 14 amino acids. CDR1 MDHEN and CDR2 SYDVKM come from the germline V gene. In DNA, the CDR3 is TGTGCCAGCATCCCAAATTCTCCAGGGGGCGAGCAGTACTTC. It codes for CASIPNSPGGEQYF.

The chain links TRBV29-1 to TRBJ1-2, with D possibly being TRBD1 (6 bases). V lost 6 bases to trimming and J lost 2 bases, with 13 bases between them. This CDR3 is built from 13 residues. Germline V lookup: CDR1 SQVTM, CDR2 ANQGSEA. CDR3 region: CSVQDSLNYGYTF. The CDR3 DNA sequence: TGCAGCGTCCAGGACAGCCTGAACTATGGCTACACCTTC. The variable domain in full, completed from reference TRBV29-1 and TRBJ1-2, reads SAVISQKPSRDICQRGTSLTIQCQVDSQVTMMFWYRQQPGQSLTLIATANQGSEATYESGFVIDKFPISRPNLTFSTLTVSNMSPEDSSIYLCSVQDSLNYGYTFGSGTRLTVV.

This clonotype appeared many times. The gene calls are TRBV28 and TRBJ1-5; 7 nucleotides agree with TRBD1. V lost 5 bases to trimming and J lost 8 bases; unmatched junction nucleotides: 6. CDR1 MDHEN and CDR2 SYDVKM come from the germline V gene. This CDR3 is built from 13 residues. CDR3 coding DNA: TGTGCCAGCAGTCGGGCAGGGGGAGAGCCCCAGCATTTT. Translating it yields CASSRAGGEPQHF.

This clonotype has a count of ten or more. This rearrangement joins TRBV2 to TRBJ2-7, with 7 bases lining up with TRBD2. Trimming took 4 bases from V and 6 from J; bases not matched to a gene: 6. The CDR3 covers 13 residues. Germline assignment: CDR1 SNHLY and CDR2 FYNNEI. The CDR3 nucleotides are TGTGCCAGCAGTGCTCGACTAGCTGGCGAGCAGTACTTC. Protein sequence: CASSARLAGEQYF.

The CDR3 region is CASSPTGGASYNEQFF. The CDR3 DNA follows: TGCGCCAGCAGCCCCACAGGGGGCGCGTCCTACAATGAGCAGTTCTTC. The V gene is TRBV5-1, the J gene TRBJ2-1; TRBD1 aligns across 9 bases. The CDR3 loop spans 16 amino acids. The germline V gene encodes CDR1 SGHRS and CDR2 YFSETQ. V dropped 4 bases and J dropped 1; count of bases not matched to a gene: 6.

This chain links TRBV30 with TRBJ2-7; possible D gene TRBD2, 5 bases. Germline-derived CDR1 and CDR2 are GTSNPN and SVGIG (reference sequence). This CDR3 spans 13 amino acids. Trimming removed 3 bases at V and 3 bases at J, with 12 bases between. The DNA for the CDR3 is TGTGCCTGGAGCGCAGGACTTCTCTACGAGCAGTACTTC. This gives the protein CAWSAGLLYEQYF. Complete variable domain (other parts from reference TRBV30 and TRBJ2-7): SQTIHQWPATLVQPVGSPLSLECTVEGTSNPNLYWYRQAAGRGLQLLFYSVGIGQISSEVPQNLSASRPQDRQFILSSKKLLLSDSGFYLCAWSAGLLYEQYFGPGTRLTVT.

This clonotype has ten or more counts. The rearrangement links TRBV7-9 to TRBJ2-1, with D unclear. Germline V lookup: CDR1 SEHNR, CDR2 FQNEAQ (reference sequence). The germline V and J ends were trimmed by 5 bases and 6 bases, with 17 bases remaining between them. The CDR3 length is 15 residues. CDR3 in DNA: TGTGCCAGCAGCCAGGACCTCTCCCCCCTCAATGAGCAGTTCTTC. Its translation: CASSQDLSPLNEQFF.

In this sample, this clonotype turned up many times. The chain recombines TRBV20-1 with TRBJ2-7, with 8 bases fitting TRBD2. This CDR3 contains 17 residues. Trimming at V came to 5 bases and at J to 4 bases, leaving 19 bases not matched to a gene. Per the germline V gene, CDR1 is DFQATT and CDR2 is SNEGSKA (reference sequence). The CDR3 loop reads CSAPPGGARGIKYEQYF. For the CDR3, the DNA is TGCAGTGCTCCTCCCGGGGGGGCACGCGGTATCAAATACGAGCAGTACTTC.

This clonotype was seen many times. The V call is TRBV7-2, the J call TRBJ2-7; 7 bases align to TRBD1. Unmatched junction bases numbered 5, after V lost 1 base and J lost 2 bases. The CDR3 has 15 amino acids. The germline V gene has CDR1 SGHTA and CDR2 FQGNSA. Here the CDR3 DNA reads TGTGCCAGCAGCTTAGAGGTAGGGGGCACCTACGAGCAGTACTTC. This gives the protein CASSLEVGGTYEQYF.

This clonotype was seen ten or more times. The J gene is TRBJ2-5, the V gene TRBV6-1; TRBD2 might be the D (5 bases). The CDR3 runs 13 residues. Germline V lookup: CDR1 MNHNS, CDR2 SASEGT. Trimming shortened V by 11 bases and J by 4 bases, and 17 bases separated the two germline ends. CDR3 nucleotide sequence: TGTGCCTCCCTGGAGGTAGCCACAGAGACCCAGTACTTC. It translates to CASLEVATETQYF.

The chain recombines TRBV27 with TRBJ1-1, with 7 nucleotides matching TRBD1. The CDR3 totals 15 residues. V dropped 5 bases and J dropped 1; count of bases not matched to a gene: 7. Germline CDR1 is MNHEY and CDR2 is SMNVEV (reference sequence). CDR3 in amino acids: CASSAYRGQNTEAFF. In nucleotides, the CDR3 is TGTGCCAGCAGTGCTTACAGGGGCCAGAACACTGAAGCTTTCTTT.

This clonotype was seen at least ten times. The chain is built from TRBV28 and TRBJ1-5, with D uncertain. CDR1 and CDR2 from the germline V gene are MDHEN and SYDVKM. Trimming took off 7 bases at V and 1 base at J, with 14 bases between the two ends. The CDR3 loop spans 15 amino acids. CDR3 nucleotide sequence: TGTGCCAGCACCCCAACCCACGGAAGCAATCAGCCCCAGCATTTT. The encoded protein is CASTPTHGSNQPQHF.

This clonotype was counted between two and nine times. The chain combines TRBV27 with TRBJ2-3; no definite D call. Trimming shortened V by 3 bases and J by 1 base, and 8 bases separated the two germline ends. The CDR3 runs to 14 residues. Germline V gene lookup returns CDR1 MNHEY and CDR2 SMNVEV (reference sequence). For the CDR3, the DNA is TGTGCCAGCAGTTTTCTGGTTGGCACAGATACGCAGTATTTT. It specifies CASSFLVGTDTQYF.

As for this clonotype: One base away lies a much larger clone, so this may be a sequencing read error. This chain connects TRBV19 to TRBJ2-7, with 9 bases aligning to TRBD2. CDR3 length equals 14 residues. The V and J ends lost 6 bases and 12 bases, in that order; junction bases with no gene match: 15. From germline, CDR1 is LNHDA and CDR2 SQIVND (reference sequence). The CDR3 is CASSAGTSKMSWYF. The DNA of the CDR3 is TGTGCCAGTAGCGCCGGGACTAGCAAAATGAGTTGGTACTTC.

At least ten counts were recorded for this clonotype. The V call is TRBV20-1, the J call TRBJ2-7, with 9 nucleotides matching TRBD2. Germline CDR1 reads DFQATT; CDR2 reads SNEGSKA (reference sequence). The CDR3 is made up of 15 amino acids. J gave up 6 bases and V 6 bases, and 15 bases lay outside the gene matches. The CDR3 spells CSALSSASGIGEQYF. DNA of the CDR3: TGCAGTGCCCTCTCCTCGGCTAGCGGGATAGGCGAGCAGTACTTC.

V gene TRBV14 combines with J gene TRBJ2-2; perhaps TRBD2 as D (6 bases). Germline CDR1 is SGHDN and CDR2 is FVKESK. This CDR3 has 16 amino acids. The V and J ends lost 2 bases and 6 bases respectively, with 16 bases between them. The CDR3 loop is CASSQQTAGSAGELFF. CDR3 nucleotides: TGTGCCAGCAGCCAACAGACGGCGGGATCGGCCGGGGAGCTGTTTTTT.

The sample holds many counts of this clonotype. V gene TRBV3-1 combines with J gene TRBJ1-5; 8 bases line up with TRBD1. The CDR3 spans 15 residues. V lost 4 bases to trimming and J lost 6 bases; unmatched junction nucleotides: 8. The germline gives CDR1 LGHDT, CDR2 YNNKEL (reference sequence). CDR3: CASSPGQEFGQPQHF. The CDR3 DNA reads TGTGCCAGCAGCCCGGGACAGGAATTTGGTCAGCCCCAGCATTTT.

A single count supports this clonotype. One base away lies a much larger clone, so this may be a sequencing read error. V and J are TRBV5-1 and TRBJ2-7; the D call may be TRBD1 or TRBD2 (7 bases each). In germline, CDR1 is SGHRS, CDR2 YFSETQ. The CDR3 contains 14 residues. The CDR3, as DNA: TGCGCCAGCAGCGGGGGGGACAGCTCCTACGAGCAGCACTTC. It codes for CASSGGDSSYEQHF.

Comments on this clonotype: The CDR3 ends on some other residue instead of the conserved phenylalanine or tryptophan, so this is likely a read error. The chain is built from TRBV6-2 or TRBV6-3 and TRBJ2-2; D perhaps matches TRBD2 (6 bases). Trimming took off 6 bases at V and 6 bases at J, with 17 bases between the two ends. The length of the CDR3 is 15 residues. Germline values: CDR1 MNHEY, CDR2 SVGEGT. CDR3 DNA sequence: TGTGCCAGCAGACCCGGGACTTTCAACGCCGGGGAGCTGTTTATT. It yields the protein CASRPGTFNAGELFI.

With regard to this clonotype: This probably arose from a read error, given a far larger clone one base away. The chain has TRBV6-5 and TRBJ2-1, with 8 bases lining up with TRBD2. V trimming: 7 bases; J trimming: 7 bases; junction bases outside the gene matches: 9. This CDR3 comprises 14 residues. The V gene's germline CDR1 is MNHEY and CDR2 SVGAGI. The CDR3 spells CASTNSGIVNEQFF. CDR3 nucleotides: TGTGCCAGCACCAATAGCGGGATTGTAAATGAGCAGTTCTTC.

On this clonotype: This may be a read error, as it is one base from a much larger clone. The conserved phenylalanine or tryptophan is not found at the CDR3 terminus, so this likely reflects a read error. The CDR3 coding sequence is TGTGCCAGCAGCTTAGTAACCGGGATCGGCGGGGAGCTGTTTTTG. Amino acid sequence: CASSLVTGIGGELFL. The chain carries TRBV7-2 and TRBJ2-2, with D perhaps TRBD2 (5 bases). Germline lookup yields CDR1 SGHTA and CDR2 FQGNSA. There are 15 residues in the CDR3. V shed 1 base and J shed 7 bases, with 13 bases lying between them.

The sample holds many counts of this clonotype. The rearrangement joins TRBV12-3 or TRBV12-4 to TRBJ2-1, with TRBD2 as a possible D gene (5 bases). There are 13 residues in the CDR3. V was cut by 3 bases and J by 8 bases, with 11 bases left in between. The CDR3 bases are TGTGCCAGCAGTTTGGCACCGAGGGATGAGCAGTTCTTC. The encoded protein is CASSLAPRDEQFF.